The T cell receptor beta chain under discussion was sequenced for a study of blood T cell repertoires in COVID-19. Study summary: T cells, B-cell-depleted T cells, or PBMCs supplied cDNA or gDNA.

Donors were grouped by their self-reported clinical history. What the recovered Cohort 3 donors had was two negative PCRs, clearance, or symptom resolution. In the authors' methods: How many nucleated cells were present was estimated from reference gene primer amplification. Produced via immunoSEQ multiplex PCR; TCRdb's table is partial and in-frame only. V, J and clone size derive from that table, while D and trimming were established from the DNA sequence. The profile covers about 140,000 clones, with roughly 79% appearing a single time and less than 3% taken by the ten largest. This CDR3 is built from 16 residues. Looked up from germline, CDR1 is LNHDA and CDR2 is SQIVND (reference sequence). V shed 3 bases, J shed 4 bases, and the junction held 8 bases outside the gene matches.

This sequence originates from a woman aged 50 to 65 who had recovered from COVID-19. The chain uses TRBV19 and TRBJ1-2; 10 bases agree with TRBD1. What was sequenced was PBMCs or T cells enriched from blood (not recorded which). CDR3 sequence reads: CASSMMSGQGSYGYTF. In nucleotides, the CDR3 is TGTGCCAGTAGTATGATGTCGGGACAGGGGTCCTATGGCTACACCTTC. Combining the CDR3 with reference TRBV19 and TRBJ1-2 gives the whole variable domain DGGITQSPKYLFRKEGQNVTLSCEQNLNHDAMYWYRQDPGQGLRLIYYSQIVNDFQKGDIAEGYSVSREKKESFPLTVTSAQKNPTAFYLCASSMMSGQGSYGYTFGSGTRLTVV.